The rows below give T cell receptor beta chains drawn from one sample of a study of technical replicates of blood from several donors. TCRdb's copy holds only in-frame clones and misses some; the assay was immunoSEQ multiplex PCR. This sample has 9,500 to 15,000 clones, with 79% found just once. Sequencing was carried out using PBMCs. The receptors come from a human donor in good health. The CDR3 runs from the conserved cysteine through the conserved F or W. The order of the fields is V gene, J gene, clone size, D gene, CDR3 protein, CDR3 DNA. A D gene is named only where the DNA matches it firmly. Some rows mark clone size as missing; the rest say once, few, many or name a class of expanded clone.

v_gene: TRBV27; j_gene: TRBJ2-5; abundance: .; d_gene: .; CDR3aa: CASSYTGERETQYF; CDR3nt: TGTGCCAGCAGTTATACAGGAGAACGAGAGACCCAGTACTTC
v_gene: TRBV7-9; j_gene: TRBJ2-7; abundance: .; d_gene: TRBD1; CDR3aa: CASSSWTGYEQYF; CDR3nt: TGTGCCAGCAGCTCCTGGACAGGCTACGAGCAGTACTTC
v_gene: TRBV13; j_gene: TRBJ2-1; abundance: .; d_gene: .; CDR3aa: CASSLGAGTGDYNEQFF; CDR3nt: TGTGCCAGCAGCTTAGGCGCCGGGACTGGGGATTACAATGAGCAGTTCTTC
v_gene: TRBV30; j_gene: TRBJ2-3; abundance: .; d_gene: .; CDR3aa: CPIPLARSTDTQYF; CDR3nt: TGTCCGATACCATTGGCCCGAAGCACAGATACGCAGTATTTT
v_gene: TRBV23-1; j_gene: TRBJ1-3; abundance: .; d_gene: .; CDR3aa: CASSPHSGNTIYF; CDR3nt: TGCGCCAGCAGTCCACACTCTGGAAACACCATATATTTT
v_gene: TRBV19; j_gene: TRBJ1-5; abundance: few; d_gene: .; CDR3aa: CASTKDGVARNQPQHF; CDR3nt: TGTGCCAGTACTAAAGATGGTGTAGCCCGCAATCAGCCCCAGCATTTT
v_gene: TRBV5-6; j_gene: TRBJ2-1; abundance: .; d_gene: TRBD2; CDR3aa: CASSLAGGRTEQFF; CDR3nt: TGTGCCAGCAGCTTGGCCGGCGGGAGAACTGAGCAGTTCTTC
v_gene: TRBV19; j_gene: TRBJ2-1; abundance: .; d_gene: TRBD2; CDR3aa: CASSRTSGSLYNEQFF; CDR3nt: TGTGCCAGTAGTCGGACTAGCGGGAGTTTATACAATGAGCAGTTCTTC
v_gene: TRBV27; j_gene: TRBJ2-1; abundance: .; d_gene: TRBD1; CDR3aa: CASSLDRGLNEQFF; CDR3nt: TGTGCCAGCAGTTTAGACAGGGGGTTGAATGAGCAGTTCTTC
v_gene: TRBV27; j_gene: TRBJ1-2; abundance: .; d_gene: .; CDR3aa: CASSSPERGYTF; CDR3nt: TGTGCCAGCAGTTCCCCCGAGCGTGGCTACACCTTC
v_gene: TRBV6-1; j_gene: TRBJ2-1; abundance: .; d_gene: TRBD2; CDR3aa: CASSEGLAVYNEQFF; CDR3nt: TGTGCCAGCAGTGAGGGACTAGCGGTATACAATGAGCAGTTCTTC
v_gene: TRBV6-1; j_gene: TRBJ1-4; abundance: .; d_gene: TRBD1; CDR3aa: CASRDRTNEKLFF; CDR3nt: TGTGCCAGCAGGGACAGGACTAATGAAAAACTGTTTTTT
v_gene: TRBV5-1; j_gene: TRBJ2-2; abundance: .; d_gene: TRBD2; CDR3aa: CASSNKLAGVTGELFF; CDR3nt: TGCGCCAGCAGCAACAAACTAGCGGGGGTCACCGGGGAGCTGTTTTTT
v_gene: TRBV15; j_gene: TRBJ2-7; abundance: medium-sized; d_gene: .; CDR3aa: CATSRERYPYGMGYEQYF; CDR3nt: TGTGCCACCAGCAGAGAAAGATACCCCTACGGGATGGGCTACGAGCAGTACTTC
v_gene: TRBV2; j_gene: TRBJ1-4; abundance: .; d_gene: TRBD1; CDR3aa: CASSSQGGNEKLFF; CDR3nt: TGTGCCAGCAGTTCACAGGGGGGGAATGAAAAACTGTTTTTT
v_gene: TRBV5-1; j_gene: TRBJ1-1; abundance: .; d_gene: .; CDR3aa: CASSRNREMNTEAFF; CDR3nt: TGCGCCAGCAGCAGGAACAGGGAAATGAACACTGAAGCTTTCTTT
v_gene: TRBV6-6; j_gene: TRBJ1-1; abundance: .; d_gene: TRBD1; CDR3aa: CASRRGTGSTEAFF; CDR3nt: TGTGCCAGCAGGAGGGGGACAGGGAGCACTGAAGCTTTCTTT
v_gene: TRBV27; j_gene: TRBJ2-7; abundance: .; d_gene: TRBD1; CDR3aa: CASSLGQGLREQYF; CDR3nt: TGTGCCAGCAGTTTGGGACAGGGGTTGCGCGAGCAGTACTTC
v_gene: TRBV2; j_gene: TRBJ1-5; abundance: .; d_gene: .; CDR3aa: CASSEELYSNQPQHF; CDR3nt: TGTGCCAGCAGTGAGGAGCTTTATAGCAATCAGCCCCAGCATTTT
v_gene: TRBV6-1; j_gene: TRBJ2-2; abundance: .; d_gene: TRBD2; CDR3aa: CASRPGLATGELFF; CDR3nt: TGTGCCAGCAGACCGGGACTAGCGACCGGGGAGCTGTTTTTT